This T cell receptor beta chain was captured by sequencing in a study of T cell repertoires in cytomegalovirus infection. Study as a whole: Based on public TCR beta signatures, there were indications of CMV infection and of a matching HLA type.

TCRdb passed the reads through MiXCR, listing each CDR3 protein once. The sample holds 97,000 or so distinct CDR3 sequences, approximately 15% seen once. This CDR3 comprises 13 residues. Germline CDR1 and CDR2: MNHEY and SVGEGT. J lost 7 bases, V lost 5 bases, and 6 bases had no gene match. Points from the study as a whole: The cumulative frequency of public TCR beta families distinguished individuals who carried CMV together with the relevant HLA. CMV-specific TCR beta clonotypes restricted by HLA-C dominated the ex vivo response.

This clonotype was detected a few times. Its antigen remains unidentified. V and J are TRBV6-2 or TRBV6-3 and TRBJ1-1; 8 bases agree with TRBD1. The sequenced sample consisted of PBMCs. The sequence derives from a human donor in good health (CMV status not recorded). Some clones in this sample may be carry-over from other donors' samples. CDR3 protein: CASSALQGGEAFF. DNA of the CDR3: TGTGCCAGCAGTGCTCTACAGGGGGGTGAAGCTTTCTTT.